This T cell receptor (beta chain) was captured by sequencing in a study of shared clonotypes between healthy human individuals. Produced via immunoSEQ multiplex PCR; TCRdb's table is partial and in-frame only. This repertoire shows about 730,000 clones, 55% to 75% found once; its top ten account for about 1.8%. Findings of the study overall: The sharing of roughly 5% of naive CD4 clonotypes was seen across several donors.

CDR3 size: 16 residues. Germline trimming cut 4 bases from V and 5 bases from J; bases unmatched to any gene: 8. The germline gives CDR1 SGHDN, CDR2 FVKESK. Remarks on this clone: Antigen: not known.

The sequence was collected from a woman aged 25 to 39 in good health. The chain recombines TRBV14 with TRBJ2-3; 11 bases fit TRBD2. The sequenced material came from memory CD4+ T cells sorted from blood. Described subset: CD45RA-negative fraction. CDR3 in DNA: TGTGCCAGCAGCCCCTTAACTAGCGGGAGTGTAGATACGCAGTATTTT. Amino acid sequence: CASSPLTSGSVDTQYF.